These 24 T cell receptor beta chains share one sample of origin, sequenced in a study of graft-versus-host responses after intestinal transplantation. Repertoires were generated with immunoSEQ multiplex PCR, while TCRdb's copy carries only in-frame clones and drops some. Here the sample spans over 100,000 clones, about 92% being singletons. These receptors lack a known antigen. The material sequenced was unstimulated CD4+ T cells sorted from spleen or lymph node cells, taken before transplant. The receptor set was obtained from a human donor who was the organ donor for an intestinal transplant.

The chain joins TRBV2 to TRBJ1-1; maybe TRBD1 (5 bases). CDR1 and CDR2 from the germline V gene are SNHLY and FYNNEI. The CDR3 sequence is 13 residues long. V was cut by 4 bases and J by 6 bases, with 12 bases left in between. CDR3 sequence (DNA): TGTGCCAGCAGTGTGGGGGGAACCGCTGAAGCTTTCTTT. This encodes CASSVGGTAEAFF.

The chain links TRBV6-5 to TRBJ2-3, with D maybe TRBD1 (5 bases). The CDR3 is 15 amino acids. V was trimmed by 0 bases and J by 6 bases, leaving 13 bases between them. The V gene's germline CDR1 is MNHEY and CDR2 SVGAGI. The CDR3 reads CASSYSMQGWDTQYF. CDR3 sequence (DNA): TGTGCCAGCAGTTACTCGATGCAGGGATGGGATACGCAGTATTTT.

CDR3 bases: TGTGCCAGCAGCCCGGGACAGGGGATGAGTGGCTACACCTTC. Protein product: CASSPGQGMSGYTF. J is TRBJ1-2 and V is TRBV28; 10 nucleotides line up with TRBD1. Germline loops: CDR1 MDHEN, CDR2 SYDVKM. This CDR3 region has 14 residues. Unmatched junction bases numbered 8, after V lost 6 bases and J lost 7 bases.

The gene calls are TRBV30 and TRBJ1-2, with D possibly matching TRBD1 (5 bases). The CDR3 loop spans 14 amino acids. V was cut by 3 bases and J by 4 bases, with 15 bases left in between. The germline V gene has CDR1 GTSNPN and CDR2 SVGIG (reference sequence). Here the CDR3 DNA reads TGTGCCTGGAGCGAAATGACAGAAGTCTATGGCTACACCTTC. It codes for CAWSEMTEVYGYTF. The full variable domain, in which reference TRBV30 and TRBJ1-2 provide the parts outside the CDR3, is SQTIHQWPATLVQPVGSPLSLECTVEGTSNPNLYWYRQAAGRGLQLLFYSVGIGQISSEVPQNLSASRPQDRQFILSSKKLLLSDSGFYLCAWSEMTEVYGYTFGSGTRLTVV.

V and J are TRBV11-2 and TRBJ1-6, with 9 bases matching TRBD1. The length of the CDR3 is 16 residues. Germline V lookup: CDR1 SGHAT, CDR2 FQNNGV. J lost 9 bases, V lost 5 bases, and 11 bases had no gene match. CDR3 in DNA: TGTGCCAGCAGCACCCAGCCGGGACAGGGAGGTTCACCCCTCCACTTT. Translation gives CASSTQPGQGGSPLHF.

The gene calls are TRBV27 and TRBJ2-1; 10 positions match TRBD2. CDR1 MNHEY and CDR2 SMNVEV come from the germline V gene (reference sequence). The length of the CDR3 is 15 residues. The junction had 10 bases not matched to a gene; V was cut back by 7 bases and J by 7 bases. CDR3 in amino acids: CASTSGRARGNEQFF. The CDR3, as DNA: TGTGCCAGCACCAGCGGGAGGGCAAGGGGGAATGAGCAGTTCTTC.

The chain has TRBV2 and TRBJ1-1; no definite D call. This CDR3 has 13 residues. Deletions cut 4 bases from V and 5 bases from J, with 11 bases between. Looked up from germline, CDR1 is SNHLY and CDR2 is FYNNEI. The CDR3 loop is CASSVKRETEAFF. The CDR3 nucleotides read TGTGCCAGCAGTGTAAAGCGGGAGACTGAAGCTTTCTTT.

V usage is TRBV29-1 and J usage is TRBJ2-1; TRBD1 agrees at 7 bases. The ends lost 0 bases at V and 0 bases at J; junction bases unmatched: 5. Germline values: CDR1 SQVTM, CDR2 ANQGSEA. The CDR3 length is 16 residues. CDR3 amino acids: CSVEEGRGSSYNEQFF. The CDR3, as DNA: TGCAGCGTTGAAGAAGGCAGGGGGAGCTCCTACAATGAGCAGTTCTTC.

The V and J genes are TRBV5-1 and TRBJ2-2, with 7 bases fitting TRBD1. With 0 bases clipped from V and 8 bases from J, the junction kept 10 bases outside the gene matches. CDR1 is SGHRS, CDR2 YFSETQ, per germline. CDR3 size: 16 residues. CDR3 in DNA: TGCGCCAGCAGCTTGGCCGCCGGGACAGTGCGAGGGGAGCTGTTTTTT. Protein product: CASSLAAGTVRGELFF.

V is TRBV4-2 and J is TRBJ2-3; no reliable D call. Trimming stripped 0 bases from V and 4 bases from J, with 8 bases between. This CDR3 comprises 14 residues. The germline V gene encodes CDR1 LGHNA and CDR2 YNFKEQ. The CDR3 DNA sequence: TGTGCCAGCAGCCAAGATCTAGGGCCAGATACGCAGTATTTT. This encodes CASSQDLGPDTQYF.

This clone was recorded a few times. The chain carries TRBV11-2 and TRBJ2-2; the match to TRBD2 covers 12 bases. The CDR3 length is 16 residues. J was trimmed by 3 bases and V by 3 bases; bases with no gene match: 2. The germline V gene encodes CDR1 SGHAT and CDR2 FQNNGV. CDR3: CASSLSSGRDTGELFF. Here the CDR3 DNA reads TGTGCCAGCAGCTTGTCTAGCGGGAGGGACACCGGGGAGCTGTTTTTT.

This chain connects TRBV28 to TRBJ2-7, with 10 positions matching TRBD2. CDR3 length: 17 amino acids. CDR1 is MDHEN, CDR2 SYDVKM, per germline. J lost 3 bases, V lost 5 bases, and 13 bases had no gene match. This CDR3 reads CASSPNMGLALFYEQYF. The CDR3, as DNA: TGTGCCAGCAGTCCGAATATGGGACTAGCGCTTTTCTACGAGCAGTACTTC. Variable domain in full (rest from reference TRBV28 and TRBJ2-7): DVKVTQSSRYLVKRTGEKVFLECVQDMDHENMFWYRQDPGLGLRLIYFSYDVKMKEKGDIPEGYSVSREKKERFSLILESASTNQTSMYLCASSPNMGLALFYEQYFGPGTRLTVT.

This chain uses TRBV6-6 with TRBJ1-5; TRBD1 is a possible D gene (5 bases). V lost 5 bases and J 9 bases, leaving 11 bases between the germline ends. The V gene's germline CDR1 is MNHNY and CDR2 SVGAGI (reference sequence). This CDR3 has 12 amino acids. CDR3 bases: TGTGCCAGCAGTCCTCGGGGCTGGCCCCAGCATTTT. Its protein product is CASSPRGWPQHF.

The chain uses TRBV6-1 and TRBJ1-1; 7 nucleotides match TRBD1. The germline CDR1 and CDR2 sequences are MNHNS and SASEGT. The CDR3 contains 13 residues. The V gene end was trimmed by 6 bases and the J gene end by 2 bases; junction bases not matched to a gene: 3. The DNA of the CDR3 is TGTGCCAGCAGCCCAGGGGGTAACACTGAAGCTTTCTTT. This codes for CASSPGGNTEAFF.

The chain recombines TRBV5-1 with TRBJ1-2; D gene uncertain. V dropped 0 bases and J dropped 1 base, with 4 bases sitting between them. The CDR3 runs 13 residues. The germline CDR1 and CDR2 sequences are SGHRS and YFSETQ. The CDR3 loop reads CASSLGHNYGYTF. CDR3 coding DNA: TGCGCCAGCAGCTTGGGACATAACTATGGCTACACCTTC. The full variable domain, its missing parts supplied by reference TRBV5-1 and TRBJ1-2, is KAGVTQTPRYLIKTRGQQVTLSCSPISGHRSVSWYQQTPGQGLQFLFEYFSETQRNKGNFPGRFSGRQFSNSRSEMNVSTLELGDSALYLCASSLGHNYGYTFGSGTRLTVV.

The chain's CDR3 is CASSQGAWEGYTF. Here the CDR3 DNA reads TGTGCCAGCAGCCAAGGGGCTTGGGAAGGCTACACCTTC. The chain links TRBV7-2 to TRBJ1-2; maybe TRBD1 (5 bases). Trimming stripped 5 bases from V and 8 bases from J, with 15 bases between. CDR1 is SGHTA, CDR2 FQGNSA, per germline. This CDR3 has 13 amino acids. The full variable domain, in which reference TRBV7-2 and TRBJ1-2 provide the parts outside the CDR3, is GAGVSQSPSNKVTEKGKDVELRCDPISGHTALYWYRQSLGQGLEFLIYFQGNSAPDKSGLPSDRFSAERTGGSVSTLTIQRTQQEDSAVYLCASSQGAWEGYTFGSGTRLTVV.

The CDR3 nucleotides read TGCGCCAGCAGTGCGGGATCTGAAGCTTTCTTT. Its translation: CASSAGSEAFF. The chain combines TRBV10-1 with TRBJ1-1, with unresolved D. V was pared by 4 bases and J by 6 bases, with 6 bases between. The CDR3 is 11 amino acids. Per the germline V gene, CDR1 is WNHNN and CDR2 is SYGVQD (reference sequence).

Here the CDR3 DNA reads TGTGCCAGCAGCTTGATTAGCGGGACGGCCTACGAGCAGTACTTC. It translates to CASSLISGTAYEQYF. The chain carries TRBV5-4 and TRBJ2-7; 8 bases line up with TRBD2. CDR3 size: 15 residues. Trimming removed 1 base from V and 2 bases from J; junction bases left unmatched: 5. Germline values: CDR1 SGHNT, CDR2 YYREEE (reference sequence). The full variable domain, in which reference TRBV5-4 and TRBJ2-7 provide the parts outside the CDR3, is ETGVTQSPTHLIKTRGQQVTLRCSSQSGHNTVSWYQQALGQGPQFIFQYYREEENGRGNFPPRFSGLQFPNYSSELNVNALELDDSALYLCASSLISGTAYEQYFGPGTRLTVT.

The CDR3 coding sequence is TGTGCCAGCAGTTACGGTCGCAGCCTCGGGGGTGGCTACACCTTC. Translating gives CASSYGRSLGGGYTF. The chain joins TRBV6-6 to TRBJ1-2; TRBD1 might be the D (5 bases). V lost 2 bases and J lost 7, with 17 bases in between. Germline V gives CDR1 MNHNY, CDR2 SVGAGI (reference sequence). CDR3 length: 15 residues.

The chain has TRBV4-2 and TRBJ1-4; TRBD1 agrees at 7 bases. The CDR3 totals 16 residues. Unmatched junction bases numbered 8, after V lost 3 bases and J lost 4 bases. Germline values: CDR1 LGHNA, CDR2 YNFKEQ. In DNA, the CDR3 is TGTGCCAGCAGCCAGGGCGGGACAGTCATTAATGAAAAACTGTTTTTT. It codes for CASSQGGTVINEKLFF.

This chain connects TRBV11-2 to TRBJ2-3, with 8 positions matching TRBD1. After removal of 3 bases from V and 2 bases from J, the junction contained 13 bases not matched to a gene. The CDR3 length is 18 residues. CDR1 and CDR2 from the germline V gene are SGHAT and FQNNGV. The CDR3 loop reads CASSFQGARGSPTDTQYF. CDR3 nucleotides: TGTGCCAGCAGCTTCCAGGGGGCACGTGGGAGTCCCACAGATACGCAGTATTTT. Together with reference TRBV11-2 and TRBJ2-3, the CDR3 gives the full variable domain: EAGVAQSPRYKIIEKRQSVAFWCNPISGHATLYWYQQILGQGPKLLIQFQNNGVVDDSQLPKDRFSAERLKGVDSTLKIQPAKLEDSAVYLCASSFQGARGSPTDTQYFGPGTRLTVL.

CDR3 sequence (DNA): TGTGCCAGCAGTCCAGTACCGAGGGGTCAGCCCCAGCATTTT. The encoded protein is CASSPVPRGQPQHF. This chain links TRBV7-4 with TRBJ1-5, with D possibly matching TRBD1 (5 bases). V lost 6 bases to trimming and J lost 6 bases, with 15 bases between them. CDR1 is SGHVT and CDR2 is SQSDAQ in the germline V gene. The CDR3 is 14 residues long.

This chain links TRBV5-6 with TRBJ2-3, with 7 bases matching TRBD2. The germline gives CDR1 SGHDT, CDR2 YYEEEE. This CDR3 is built from 15 residues. With V trimmed by 0 bases and J by 5 bases, 6 bases remained unmatched. In DNA, the CDR3 is TGTGCCAGCAGCTTGGTCGGGAGGCGGGTAGATACGCAGTATTTT. Amino acid sequence: CASSLVGRRVDTQYF.

The chain links TRBV6-1 to TRBJ2-7, with TRBD2 matching 10 bases. CDR1 is MNHNS and CDR2 is SASEGT in the germline V gene. The V and J ends lost 6 bases and 3 bases, in that order; junction bases with no gene match: 2. This CDR3 has 13 amino acids. DNA for the CDR3: TGTGCCAGCAGCAGACTAGCGGGCTACGAGCAGTACTTC. Its translation is CASSRLAGYEQYF.